These T cell receptor beta chains were read from a single sample in a study of T cell responses to AZD1222 COVID-19 vaccine. Profiled with immunoSEQ multiplex PCR; TCRdb holds only in-frame clones, not every one. The sample has 90,000 to 150,000 clones, 85% to 90% seen once. This material consisted of peripheral blood, taken on day 0 of AZD1222 vaccination. The receptors stem from an adult in good health. The CDR3 runs from the conserved cysteine through the conserved F or W. Fields, in order: J gene, V gene, CDR3 protein.

j_gene: TRBJ1-3; v_gene: TRBV2; CDR3aa: CASKNLDRGAGNTIYF
j_gene: TRBJ2-7; v_gene: TRBV28; CDR3aa: CASRPSYRGRSSYEQYF
j_gene: TRBJ2-1; v_gene: TRBV14; CDR3aa: CASSQPGPISSYNEQFF
j_gene: TRBJ1-1; v_gene: TRBV6-6; CDR3aa: CASSWPLGENTEAFF
j_gene: TRBJ2-3; v_gene: TRBV11-2; CDR3aa: CASSFAGLVSGRDTQYF
j_gene: TRBJ2-1; v_gene: TRBV24-1; CDR3aa: CGSGTGGAGGNYNEQFF
j_gene: TRBJ2-7; v_gene: TRBV21-1; CDR3aa: CASSKGFKLAGGFYEQYF
j_gene: TRBJ2-3; v_gene: TRBV11-3; CDR3aa: CASSLEAADTQYF
j_gene: TRBJ1-6; v_gene: TRBV28; CDR3aa: CASSFPGQSNSPLHF
j_gene: TRBJ1-1; v_gene: TRBV5-8; CDR3aa: CASSYPPTALNTEAFF
j_gene: TRBJ1-1; v_gene: TRBV21-1; CDR3aa: CASSKFWGARGETEAFF
j_gene: TRBJ1-2; v_gene: TRBV5-1; CDR3aa: CASSLERPRYGYTF
j_gene: TRBJ1-1; v_gene: TRBV13; CDR3aa: CASNPGGIRAEAFF
j_gene: TRBJ1-4; v_gene: TRBV4-1; CDR3aa: CASSQAKTAINEKLFF
j_gene: TRBJ2-7; v_gene: TRBV2; CDR3aa: CASSQQGVRAYEQYF
j_gene: TRBJ2-3; v_gene: TRBV24-1; CDR3aa: CATSDFGQPDTQYF
j_gene: TRBJ2-1; v_gene: TRBV2; CDR3aa: CALVELAALHNEQFF
j_gene: TRBJ2-7; v_gene: TRBV2; CDR3aa: CASNRQGALSVEQYF
j_gene: TRBJ2-5; v_gene: TRBV19; CDR3aa: CASSTTRQETQYF
j_gene: TRBJ1-4; v_gene: TRBV6-5; CDR3aa: CASSHGGGGEKLFF
j_gene: TRBJ1-3; v_gene: TRBV28; CDR3aa: CASTTWRASSGNTIYF
j_gene: TRBJ1-2; v_gene: TRBV7-9; CDR3aa: CASSPLWYGYTF
j_gene: TRBJ2-3; v_gene: TRBV2; CDR3aa: CASTETSGATDTQYF
j_gene: TRBJ1-5; v_gene: TRBV28; CDR3aa: CASSPSRGAGQPQHF
j_gene: TRBJ2-3; v_gene: TRBV10-2; CDR3aa: CASRGSGTNTDTQYF
j_gene: TRBJ2-7; v_gene: TRBV30; CDR3aa: CAWSVPSYEQYF
j_gene: TRBJ2-1; v_gene: TRBV7-2; CDR3aa: CASSLAPPNEQFF
j_gene: TRBJ2-5; v_gene: TRBV6-6; CDR3aa: CASSPSTSGSFRETQYF
j_gene: TRBJ1-2; v_gene: TRBV28; CDR3aa: CASSPTDRGSYGYTF
j_gene: TRBJ1-6; v_gene: TRBV12-3/TRBV12-4; CDR3aa: CASSLGYNSPLHF
j_gene: TRBJ2-4; v_gene: TRBV11-3; CDR3aa: CALGGAGPKILAKNIQYF
j_gene: TRBJ2-1; v_gene: TRBV6-6; CDR3aa: CASSYSGHVYEQFF
j_gene: TRBJ1-5; v_gene: TRBV29-1; CDR3aa: CSVGPGVGQPQHF
j_gene: TRBJ2-7; v_gene: TRBV6-5; CDR3aa: CASRTGNYEQYF
j_gene: TRBJ2-1; v_gene: TRBV21-1; CDR3aa: CASSKAGANNEQFF
j_gene: TRBJ2-1; v_gene: TRBV29-1; CDR3aa: CSGRTVGYNEQFF
j_gene: TRBJ2-3; v_gene: TRBV11-2; CDR3aa: CASSLDRGTDTQYF
j_gene: TRBJ2-2; v_gene: TRBV6-5; CDR3aa: CASRLLDSTTGELFF
j_gene: TRBJ1-6; v_gene: TRBV28; CDR3aa: CAGKGQGNSPLHF
j_gene: TRBJ2-1; v_gene: TRBV4-1; CDR3aa: CASSSESGRNFNEQFF